The 24 T cell receptor beta chains below were found in one sample sequenced in a study of T cells after yellow fever vaccination. MiXCR, applied by TCRdb to the 5' RACE reads, yields one record per CDR3 protein. The data show approximately 600,000 distinct CDR3 sequences, more than 9% seen once. The material was PBMCs, obtained on the day of the yellow fever booster vaccination. The receptors here all came from a man aged 30-40 years who received the YFV17D yellow fever vaccine.

This clonotype occurred a few times. V is TRBV10-3 and J is TRBJ2-1; 11 bases align to TRBD2. The length of the CDR3 is 18 residues. The germline CDR1 and CDR2 sequences are ENHRY and SYGVKD. Trimming at V came to 2 bases and at J to 4 bases, leaving 10 bases not matched to a gene. The CDR3 sequence is CAISEPGLAGREYNEQFF. DNA for the CDR3: TGTGCCATCAGTGAGCCCGGACTAGCGGGTCGAGAGTACAATGAGCAGTTCTTC.

The chain links TRBV7-7 to TRBJ2-2; 7 positions match TRBD1. The CDR3 totals 13 residues. The germline CDR1 and CDR2 sequences are SSHAT and FNYEAQ (reference sequence). The ends lost 11 bases at V and 4 bases at J; junction bases unmatched: 7. The CDR3 DNA follows: TGTGCCCTTCTACAGGGGTTCACCGGGGAGCTGTTTTTT. Translated, it gives CALLQGFTGELFF.

Note on this clonotype: A much larger clone is a single base away; this may be a read error. The rearrangement links TRBV15 to TRBJ2-3, with D possibly called TRBD1 or TRBD2 (5 bases each). The germline V gene has CDR1 LNHNV and CDR2 YYDKDF (reference sequence). The CDR3 is made up of 14 amino acids. The germline V and J ends were trimmed by 4 bases and 1 base, with 9 bases remaining between them. For the CDR3, the DNA is TGTGCCACCAGCAAGGGACGGCGCACAGATACGCAGTATTTT. Its translation is CATSKGRRTDTQYF.

The rearrangement links TRBV7-9 to TRBJ2-3, with 7 bases aligning to TRBD1. This CDR3 is 14 amino acids long. Germline V gives CDR1 SEHNR, CDR2 FQNEAQ (reference sequence). The J segment lost 4 bases and the V segment lost 5 bases, leaving 6 bases of the junction unmatched. DNA of the CDR3: TGTGCCAGCAGCCGCCGGGACAGCGCAGATACGCAGTATTTT. Its translation is CASSRRDSADTQYF.

This clonotype was counted between two and nine times. The rearrangement links TRBV19 to TRBJ2-2; D gene uncertain. The V gene's germline CDR1 is LNHDA and CDR2 SQIVND (reference sequence). The CDR3 runs 11 residues. Trimming took 4 bases from V and 6 from J, leaving 3 bases between them. In DNA, the CDR3 is TGTGCCAGTAGTAAAGCCGGGGAGCTGTTTTTT. Translated: CASSKAGELFF.

The chain carries TRBV20-1 and TRBJ2-5; 9 nucleotides line up with TRBD1. The CDR3 is 13 amino acids. J was trimmed by 5 bases and V by 7 bases; bases with no gene match: 8. Germline V gives CDR1 DFQATT, CDR2 SNEGSKA (reference sequence). The CDR3: CSVSQGAGETQYF. The CDR3 region has the DNA TGCAGTGTGTCACAGGGGGCGGGGGAGACCCAGTACTTC.

This clonotype was counted a few times. The rearrangement joins TRBV29-1 to TRBJ2-7; 10 nucleotides line up with TRBD1. Germline V gives CDR1 SQVTM, CDR2 ANQGSEA. The CDR3 totals 13 residues. V shed 6 bases, J shed 3 bases, and the junction held 5 bases outside the gene matches. The CDR3 DNA follows: TGCAGCGTGGGACAGGGGATTTTCTACGAGCAGTACTTC. Protein product: CSVGQGIFYEQYF.

This clonotype was observed a few times. The chain recombines TRBV27 with TRBJ2-5; 11 bases fit TRBD1. Germline assignment: CDR1 MNHEY and CDR2 SMNVEV (reference sequence). The CDR3 is 15 amino acids. The J segment lost 9 bases and the V segment lost 6 bases, leaving 12 bases of the junction unmatched. Here the CDR3 DNA reads TGTGCCAGCAGCCTGCAAGGGACAGGGGGGGGGGCCCAGTACTTC. Translating it yields CASSLQGTGGGAQYF.

The chain combines TRBV10-3 with TRBJ2-3; 14 bases align to TRBD2. There are 17 residues in the CDR3. Looked up from germline, CDR1 is ENHRY and CDR2 is SYGVKD. V lost 6 bases and J lost 5; bases outside the gene matches: 10. The CDR3 DNA reads as TGTGCCATCAGGGAGGCCCCCGGGACTAGCGGGGGAGATACGCAGTATTTT. Its translation is CAIREAPGTSGGDTQYF.

This clonotype came up a few times. The V gene is TRBV7-2, the J gene TRBJ2-2; D gene unclear. The CDR3 extends over 13 amino acids. The germline V gene has CDR1 SGHTA and CDR2 FQGNSA. V was pared by 1 base and J by 6 bases, with 6 bases between. CDR3 DNA sequence: TGTGCCAGCAGCTTAGAATCTCCCGGGGAGCTGTTTTTT. This codes for CASSLESPGELFF.

This clonotype was recorded many times. The chain combines TRBV7-2 with TRBJ1-6; D gene ambiguous. The CDR3 has 14 amino acids. With 0 bases removed from V and 10 bases from J, the gap between germline ends came to 10 bases. Germline CDR1 and CDR2: SGHTA and FQGNSA. The CDR3 DNA reads TGTGCCAGCAGCTTAGCTCGCGTCGGCTCACCCCTCCACTTT. Its translation: CASSLARVGSPLHF.

This clonotype was seen more than once but under ten times. The chain couples TRBV19 to TRBJ2-1, with D perhaps matching TRBD2 (6 bases). The length of the CDR3 is 16 residues. The germline V gene has CDR1 LNHDA and CDR2 SQIVND (reference sequence). Trimming took off 4 bases at V and 8 bases at J, with 21 bases between the two ends. The CDR3 bases are TGTGCCAGTAGTACCCGCCGGGACTCCCTTTTCGATGAGCAGTTCTTC. Translated, it gives CASSTRRDSLFDEQFF.

There are a few counts of this clonotype. The gene calls are TRBV6-1 and TRBJ1-2; TRBD1 aligns across 9 bases. V lost 6 bases and J lost 5; bases outside the gene matches: 7. The CDR3 consists of 14 residues. CDR1 and CDR2 (germline): MNHNS, SASEGT. CDR3 amino acids: CASRTRQGEYGYTF. Written as DNA, the CDR3 is TGTGCCAGCAGGACCCGACAGGGGGAGTATGGCTACACCTTC.

This clonotype was counted between two and nine times. The chain uses TRBV20-1 and TRBJ1-2; tentatively, D is TRBD1 (5 bases). Germline V CDR1 and CDR2: DFQATT, SNEGSKA (reference sequence). The CDR3 spans 14 residues. V shed 3 bases and J shed 8 bases, with 19 bases lying between them. The DNA for the CDR3 is TGCAGTGCTAGGTCTCCAGGGAGGCTAGAGGGCTACACCTTC. Translating gives CSARSPGRLEGYTF.

In its sample, this clonotype was seen a few times. The rearrangement joins TRBV5-1 to TRBJ2-7; D may be TRBD1 (6 bases). The CDR3 spans 16 residues. The V and J ends lost 0 bases and 1 base respectively, with 14 bases between them. Germline V gene data show CDR1 as SGHRS and CDR2 as YFSETQ. CDR3 bases: TGCGCCAGCAGCTTGGCCGCAGGGGTCAGATCCTACGAGCAGTACTTC. Amino acid sequence: CASSLAAGVRSYEQYF.

J is TRBJ2-1 and V is TRBV6-2 or TRBV6-3; 13 positions agree with TRBD2. The CDR3 consists of 17 residues. V shed 6 bases and J 3 bases; nucleotides not matched to a gene: 8. CDR1 is MNHEY, CDR2 SVGEGT, per germline. This CDR3 reads CASSPRTSGSFYNEQFF. CDR3 nucleotides: TGTGCCAGCAGCCCCCGGACTAGCGGGAGCTTCTACAATGAGCAGTTCTTC.

This clonotype has more than one count but fewer than ten. V is TRBV4-3 and J is TRBJ2-7, with unresolved D. The CDR3 has 15 residues. From germline, CDR1 is LGHNA and CDR2 YSLEER. Trimming left V 1 base short and J 1 base short, with 11 bases between. The CDR3 coding sequence is TGCGCCAGCAGCCAAGGACGAGTGGGATCCTACGAGCAGTACTTC. Translating gives CASSQGRVGSYEQYF.

The rearrangement joins TRBV28 to TRBJ2-4, with a possible D match to TRBD1 (5 bases). Trimming shortened V by 8 bases and J by 0 bases, and 14 bases separated the two germline ends. The germline V gene encodes CDR1 MDHEN and CDR2 SYDVKM. The CDR3 is 15 residues long. The CDR3 is CASGEQALAKNIQYF. The CDR3 coding sequence is TGTGCCAGCGGGGAACAGGCATTAGCCAAAAACATTCAGTACTTC.

This clonotype has at least ten counts. The chain joins TRBV28 to TRBJ2-2; D unresolved. The germline V gene encodes CDR1 MDHEN and CDR2 SYDVKM. The germline V and J ends were trimmed by 6 bases and 6 bases, with 20 bases remaining between them. This CDR3 has 16 amino acids. The CDR3 loop is CASRLGGPLIAGELFF. CDR3 nucleotides: TGTGCCAGCAGACTTGGCGGCCCCCTAATCGCCGGGGAGCTGTTTTTT.

As regards this clonotype: The junction differs from germline at one of its ends, possibly a read error. The CDR3 loop reads CASRLGQPLLEAFF. The CDR3 nucleotides read TGTGCCAGCAGGTTAGGACAGCCCCTCCTTGAAGCTTTCTTT. The J gene is TRBJ1-1, the V gene TRBV11-2, with a possible D match to TRBD1 (6 bases). Germline-derived CDR1 and CDR2 are SGHAT and FQNNGV. The CDR3 is 14 amino acids.

This chain links TRBV27 with TRBJ1-1; the D gene is possibly TRBD1 (6 bases). V was cut by 6 bases and J by 5 bases, with 16 bases left in between. Germline V gene sequence: CDR1 MNHEY, CDR2 SMNVEV (reference sequence). The CDR3 has 14 residues. CDR3 in DNA: TGTGCCAGCAGACATTACAGGGCGGAGACTGAAGCTTTCTTT. This sequence encodes CASRHYRAETEAFF.

The chain is built from TRBV5-1 and TRBJ2-1; 7 bases match TRBD2. Germline V gives CDR1 SGHRS, CDR2 YFSETQ. The CDR3 runs 13 residues. Trimming removed 7 bases from V and 5 bases from J; junction bases left unmatched: 6. The CDR3 region has the DNA TGCGCCAGCCGGGGAGGGGTCGACAATGAGCAGTTCTTC. Translated: CASRGGVDNEQFF.

This clonotype was picked up a small number of times. The genes are TRBV7-2 and TRBJ2-5; D remains unclear. CDR3 length: 14 residues. Germline V gene lookup returns CDR1 SGHTA and CDR2 FQGNSA. Trimming cost V 2 bases and J 5 bases, with 12 bases left between them. CDR3 nucleotides: TGTGCCAGCAGCTTAAACTGGGCTTCCGAGACCCAGTACTTC. Translation gives CASSLNWASETQYF.

The chain has TRBV20-1 and TRBJ1-5; D unresolved. The CDR3 consists of 14 residues. Per the germline V gene, CDR1 is DFQATT and CDR2 is SNEGSKA (reference sequence). Trimming removed 1 base at V and 0 bases at J, with 7 bases between. The CDR3 loop reads CSARAPNSNQPQHF. As DNA, the CDR3 is TGCAGTGCTAGAGCTCCCAATAGCAATCAGCCCCAGCATTTT.